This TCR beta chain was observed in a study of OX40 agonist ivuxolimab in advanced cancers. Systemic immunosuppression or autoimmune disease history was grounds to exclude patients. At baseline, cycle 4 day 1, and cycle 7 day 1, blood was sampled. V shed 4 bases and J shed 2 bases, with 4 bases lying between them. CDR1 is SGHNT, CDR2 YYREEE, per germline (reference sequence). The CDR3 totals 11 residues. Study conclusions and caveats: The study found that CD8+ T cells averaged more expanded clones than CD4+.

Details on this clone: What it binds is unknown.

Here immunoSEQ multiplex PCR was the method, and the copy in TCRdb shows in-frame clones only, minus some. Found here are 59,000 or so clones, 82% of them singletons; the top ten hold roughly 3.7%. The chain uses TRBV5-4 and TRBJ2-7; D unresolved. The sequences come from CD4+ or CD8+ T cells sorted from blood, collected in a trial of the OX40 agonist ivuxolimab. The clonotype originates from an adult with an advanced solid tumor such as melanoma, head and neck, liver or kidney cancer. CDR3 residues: CASSGTYEQYF. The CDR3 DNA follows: TGTGCCAGCAGCGGAACCTACGAGCAGTACTTC.